These 8 T cell receptor beta chains were sequenced from one sample in a study of T cell changes during pregnancy in multiple sclerosis. TCRdb's copy holds only in-frame clones and misses some; the assay was immunoSEQ multiplex PCR. The data show around 100,000 clones, with around nine tenths seen just once and about 1.5% held by the top ten. Sequenced material: peripheral blood, taken in the third trimester of pregnancy. The receptor source for this set is a female donor with multiple sclerosis, enrolled in a pregnancy study.

This chain links TRBV30 with TRBJ1-5, with D tentatively TRBD1 (6 bases). This CDR3 contains 14 residues. Trimming took off 0 bases at V and 2 bases at J, with 8 bases between the two ends. Germline V lookup: CDR1 GTSNPN, CDR2 SVGIG (reference sequence). CDR3 coding DNA: TGTGCCTGGAGTGTACAGGGACGCAATCAGCCCCAGCATTTT. As protein: CAWSVQGRNQPQHF. The whole variable domain, remainder taken from reference TRBV30 and TRBJ1-5, is SQTIHQWPATLVQPVGSPLSLECTVEGTSNPNLYWYRQAAGRGLQLLFYSVGIGQISSEVPQNLSASRPQDRQFILSSKKLLLSDSGFYLCAWSVQGRNQPQHFGDGTRLSIL.

The chain employs TRBV9 and TRBJ2-3; D perhaps matches TRBD2 (6 bases). Trimming took 0 bases from V and 6 from J, leaving 11 bases between them. The germline gives CDR1 SGDLS, CDR2 YYNGEE. This CDR3 contains 14 residues. CDR3 sequence: CASSVAGRYDTQYF. In DNA, the CDR3 is TGTGCCAGCAGCGTAGCCGGGAGATATGATACGCAGTATTTT.

This chain links TRBV30 with TRBJ1-1; D call uncertain. Per the germline V gene, CDR1 is GTSNPN and CDR2 is SVGIG (reference sequence). Trimming cost V 2 bases and J 1 base, with 11 bases left between them. The CDR3 has 14 residues. The CDR3 loop reads CAWSTLGRNTEAFF. The CDR3 DNA reads as TGTGCCTGGAGTACCCTAGGTCGGAACACTGAAGCTTTCTTT.

This clone was seen a few times. The chain couples TRBV5-4 to TRBJ2-7; 7 positions agree with TRBD1. This CDR3 comprises 15 residues. Trimming took 2 bases from V and 3 from J; bases not matched to a gene: 8. Germline CDR1 SGHNT, CDR2 YYREEE (reference sequence). DNA of the CDR3: TGTGCCAGCAGCTTCCGGGACAGAACTGTCTACGAGCAGTACTTC. This sequence encodes CASSFRDRTVYEQYF.

This chain joins TRBV7-9 and TRBJ2-3, with TRBD1 identical over 10 bases. The CDR3 is 12 amino acids. Germline CDR1 is SEHNR and CDR2 is FQNEAQ (reference sequence). The V segment lost 5 bases and the J segment 14 bases; nucleotides outside the gene matches: 7. The DNA for the CDR3 is TGTGCCAGCAGCCCACCGGGACAGGGGTCGTATTTT. This codes for CASSPPGQGSYF. Full variable domain (outside the CDR3, taken from reference TRBV7-9 and TRBJ2-3): DTGVSQNPRHKITKRGQNVTFRCDPISEHNRLYWYRQTLGQGPEFLTYFQNEAQLEKSRLLSDRFSAERPKGSFSTLEIQRTEQGDSAMYLCASSPPGQGSYFGPGTRLTVL.

V and J are TRBV5-6 and TRBJ2-1; no clear D gene. Germline CDR1 SGHDT, CDR2 YYEEEE. Trimming took off 0 bases at V and 10 bases at J, with 5 bases between the two ends. The CDR3 length is 11 residues. CDR3 region: CASSLEEEQFF. CDR3 nucleotide sequence: TGTGCCAGCAGCTTGGAGGAGGAGCAGTTCTTC.

This chain links TRBV11-2 with TRBJ2-3; 11 positions agree with TRBD2. V trimming: 3 bases; J trimming: 3 bases; junction bases outside the gene matches: 11. In germline, CDR1 is SGHAT, CDR2 FQNNGV. This CDR3 comprises 18 residues. CDR3 DNA sequence: TGTGCCAGCAGCTTTCTCTATAGGGCTAGCGGGGGGACAGATACGCAGTATTTT. Amino acid sequence: CASSFLYRASGGTDTQYF.

This clone has just one count. This chain joins TRBV19 and TRBJ1-2; TRBD1 agrees at 8 bases. With 6 bases clipped from V and 1 base from J, the junction kept 10 bases outside the gene matches. Germline V gene data show CDR1 as LNHDA and CDR2 as SQIVND (reference sequence). The CDR3 loop spans 16 amino acids. CDR3: CASSPTGTGLNYGYTF. CDR3 DNA: TGTGCCAGTAGCCCTACGGGGACAGGTCTTAACTATGGCTACACCTTC.